Each of the 10 T cell receptor beta chains below was sequenced from the same sample in a study of CD8+CD57+ T cells in acquired aplastic anemia. Using genomic DNA as the template, TCR beta VDJ and CDR3 profiling was carried out. MiXCR, run by TCRdb on the reads, gives a single entry per CDR3 protein. The table shows 95,000 to 120,000 distinct CDR3 sequences, with approximately 48% occurring only once. The sequenced material came from sorted CD4+, CD8+, or CD8+CD57+ T cells (not recorded which) from PBMCs. The receptor set was obtained from a human donor in good health, serving as a control.

This clonotype was seen ten or more times. The CDR3 region is CASSYARTGGIEQFF. The CDR3 coding sequence is TGTGCCAGCAGTTACGCCCGGACAGGGGGTATTGAGCAGTTCTTC. The chain combines TRBV6-5 with TRBJ2-1, with 10 bases identical to TRBD1. The V segment lost 2 bases and the J segment 9 bases; nucleotides outside the gene matches: 7. The length of the CDR3 is 15 residues. Germline V gives CDR1 MNHEY, CDR2 SVGAGI.

This clonotype was seen many times. The CDR3 here is CASSLALGDTEAFF. CDR3 DNA: TGCGCCAGCAGCTTGGCCCTGGGGGACACTGAAGCTTTCTTT. The rearrangement joins TRBV5-1 to TRBJ1-1, with D perhaps matching TRBD1 (5 bases). This CDR3 is built from 14 residues. Germline CDR1 SGHRS, CDR2 YFSETQ. Trimming stripped 0 bases from V and 3 bases from J, with 9 bases between.

The V and J genes are TRBV2 and TRBJ1-2; 8 nucleotides align to TRBD1. Trimming took 4 bases from V and 3 from J; bases not matched to a gene: 4. This CDR3 is 14 amino acids long. Germline V gene data show CDR1 as SNHLY and CDR2 as FYNNEI. As DNA, the CDR3 is TGTGCCAGCAGTGCCTTGACAGGGGACTATGGCTACACCTTC. The encoded protein is CASSALTGDYGYTF.

This chain joins TRBV24-1 and TRBJ2-2, with a tentative D call TRBD1 (5 bases). This CDR3 spans 16 amino acids. The germline CDR1 and CDR2 sequences are KGHDR and SFDVKD. V lost 5 bases to trimming and J lost 8 bases, with 20 bases between them. The CDR3 bases are TGTGCCACCAGTGCCTCATTCACAGGTTTATTAGGGGAGCTGTTTTTT. It translates to CATSASFTGLLGELFF.

The rearrangement uses TRBV27 and TRBJ2-3; 10 bases align to TRBD1. Trimming took 2 bases from V and 3 from J; bases not matched to a gene: 5. The length of the CDR3 is 16 residues. The germline V gene encodes CDR1 MNHEY and CDR2 SMNVEV (reference sequence). The CDR3 sequence is CASSLVGTGVTDTQYF. DNA of the CDR3: TGTGCCAGCAGTTTAGTCGGGACAGGGGTGACAGATACGCAGTATTTT.

This clonotype was seen once. V gene TRBV10-3 combines with J gene TRBJ2-1; 8 bases map to TRBD2. The V gene's germline CDR1 is ENHRY and CDR2 SYGVKD. This CDR3 has 16 amino acids. V lost 6 bases, J lost 0 bases, and 7 bases stayed unmatched. The CDR3: CAIRPGGADSYNEQFF. CDR3 coding DNA: TGTGCCATCAGACCCGGGGGGGCCGACTCCTACAATGAGCAGTTCTTC.

Only a few counts were recorded for this clonotype. The rearrangement links TRBV28 to TRBJ2-3; 7 bases fit TRBD1. The CDR3 is 14 residues long. The J segment lost 4 bases and the V segment lost 5 bases, leaving 6 bases of the junction unmatched. Germline V CDR1 and CDR2: MDHEN, SYDVKM. In DNA form, the CDR3 reads TGTGCCAGCAGTACAGGACAGGTTTCAGATACGCAGTATTTT. Its translation is CASSTGQVSDTQYF.

There are many counts of this clonotype. The chain carries TRBV5-4 and TRBJ2-7; 7 bases are a match to TRBD2. The CDR3 covers 14 residues. Losses at the gene ends were 1 base for V and 3 bases for J; bases not matched to a gene: 4. Germline V gene lookup returns CDR1 SGHNT and CDR2 YYREEE (reference sequence). This CDR3 is CASSLTGGNYEQYF. DNA for the CDR3: TGTGCCAGCAGCTTGACCGGGGGGAACTACGAGCAGTACTTC.

The chain combines TRBV10-3 with TRBJ1-3, with D hard to call. Germline loops: CDR1 ENHRY, CDR2 SYGVKD. Trimming removed 0 bases at V and 2 bases at J, with 11 bases between. The CDR3 loop spans 16 amino acids. CDR3 bases: TGTGCCATCAGTGAGTCGGCCCCCGCCACTGGAAACACCATATATTTT. Its protein is CAISESAPATGNTIYF.

This chain joins TRBV29-1 and TRBJ1-1; possibly TRBD1 for D (5 bases). Trimming took 4 bases from V and 4 from J, leaving 10 bases between them. Germline-derived CDR1 and CDR2 are SQVTM and ANQGSEA. The CDR3 extends over 12 amino acids. The CDR3 DNA follows: TGCAGCGTTGTCGACGGGGGCACTGAAGCTTTCTTT. Amino acid sequence: CSVVDGGTEAFF.